These 26 T cell receptor beta chains were all obtained from the same sample, sequenced in a study of CD8 T cells in Susac syndrome. Roughly 0.45 to 1 ug RNA was reverse transcribed with random hexamers. TCRdb re-called the immunoSEQ multiplex PCR reads through MiXCR, storing one row per CDR3 protein. Of some 130,000 distinct CDR3 sequences in the sample, about 95% were seen once. Sequencing used CD8+ T cells from PBMCs. The receptors were sampled from a human donor with Susac syndrome.

The chain links TRBV29-1 to TRBJ1-1; a possible D gene is TRBD1 (5 bases). This CDR3 is 12 amino acids long. Trimming shortened V by 1 base and J by 9 bases, and 12 bases separated the two germline ends. Germline V gene sequence: CDR1 SQVTM, CDR2 ANQGSEA. DNA of the CDR3: TGCAGCGTTGAAGGTGGGTCAGGGAAAGCTTTCTTT. Translating it yields CSVEGGSGKAFF.

This rearrangement joins TRBV18 to TRBJ1-1; 8 positions match TRBD1. This CDR3 region has 15 residues. Germline values: CDR1 KGHSH, CDR2 LQKENI. V shed 3 bases and J 0 bases; nucleotides not matched to a gene: 3. The CDR3 DNA reads as TGTGCCAGCTCACCGCAGGGGGCGGTGAACACTGAAGCTTTCTTT. Encoded protein: CASSPQGAVNTEAFF.

The CDR3 nucleotides are TGTGCCAGCAGCTGGACAGGGCCCACCTACGAGCAGTACTTC. Protein: CASSWTGPTYEQYF. The chain couples TRBV7-2 to TRBJ2-7, with TRBD1 matching over 8 bases. V lost 4 bases and J lost 2; bases outside the gene matches: 4. From germline, CDR1 is SGHTA and CDR2 FQGNSA. The CDR3 consists of 14 residues.

The chain recombines TRBV4-1 with TRBJ2-7; 7 nucleotides align to TRBD2. The CDR3 loop spans 16 amino acids. Germline V CDR1 and CDR2: MGHRA, YSYEKL. The trim removed 0 bases at V and 7 bases at J, leaving 12 bases unmatched. CDR3 sequence reads: CASSQESTSSRVEQYF. DNA for the CDR3: TGCGCCAGCAGCCAAGAATCGACTAGCTCAAGGGTGGAGCAGTACTTC.

The count of this clonotype is one. This sequence joins TRBV3-1 and TRBJ2-2; 7 bases agree with TRBD1. Germline V gene sequence: CDR1 LGHDT, CDR2 YNNKEL (reference sequence). The J segment lost 4 bases and the V segment lost 5 bases, leaving 16 bases of the junction unmatched. CDR3 length equals 18 residues. CDR3 in DNA: TGTGCCAGCAGCGCCCTGTTCACGGGGCAGGGGGTCACCGGGGAGCTGTTTTTT. This gives the protein CASSALFTGQGVTGELFF.

This clonotype was picked up one time. The chain recombines TRBV5-6 with TRBJ2-3; D is perhaps TRBD2 (6 bases). This CDR3 comprises 14 residues. Trimming left V 2 bases short and J 2 bases short, with 9 bases between. The V gene's germline CDR1 is SGHDT and CDR2 YYEEEE. The CDR3 coding sequence is TGTGCCAGCAGCTTAGGGACTTCCACAGATACGCAGTATTTT. This sequence encodes CASSLGTSTDTQYF. The variable domain in full, with the rest retrieved from reference TRBV5-6 and TRBJ2-3, is DAGVTQSPTHLIKTRGQQVTLRCSPKSGHDTVSWYQQALGQGPQFIFQYYEEEERQRGNFPDRFSGHQFPNYSSELNVNALLLGDSALYLCASSLGTSTDTQYFGPGTRLTVL.

This clonotype was found once. The CDR3 DNA sequence: TGTGCCAGCAGCGTAGCTATAGCGGAAGAGACCCAGTACTTC. Its protein is CASSVAIAEETQYF. The chain has TRBV9 and TRBJ2-5, with a tentative D call TRBD2 (6 bases). V was trimmed by 0 bases and J by 3 bases, leaving 9 bases between them. Germline V gene sequence: CDR1 SGDLS, CDR2 YYNGEE. This CDR3 is 14 amino acids long.

The chain carries TRBV4-1 and TRBJ1-4; D might be TRBD1 (6 bases). Per germline, CDR1 MGHRA and CDR2 YSYEKL. This CDR3 is built from 17 residues. The V end was cut by 3 bases, the J end by 0 bases, with 14 bases between. The CDR3 nucleotides read TGCGCCAGCAGCCAGCAACGGACAGCTGCAACTAATGAAAAACTGTTTTTT. This codes for CASSQQRTAATNEKLFF.

The chain couples TRBV7-3 to TRBJ1-1, with 7 nucleotides matching TRBD1. V shed 6 bases, J shed 3 bases, and the junction held 7 bases outside the gene matches. The CDR3 is 14 residues long. Germline CDR1 reads SGHTA; CDR2 reads FQGTGA. Here the CDR3 reads CASRTTGRDTEAFF. Written as DNA, the CDR3 is TGTGCCAGCAGAACGACAGGGCGGGACACTGAAGCTTTCTTT.

The chain has TRBV29-1 and TRBJ2-3; D is unclear. The CDR3 has 14 residues. V was trimmed by 6 bases and J by 2 bases, leaving 15 bases between them. Germline CDR1 reads SQVTM; CDR2 reads ANQGSEA. The chain's CDR3 is CSVRLIRPTDTQYF. The CDR3 region has the DNA TGCAGCGTCCGCCTGATACGGCCCACAGATACGCAGTATTTT.

CDR3 sequence reads: CASSEALLGPQFF. The CDR3 coding sequence is TGTGCCAGCAGTGAGGCACTACTAGGGCCACAGTTCTTC. This chain links TRBV2 with TRBJ2-1; tentative D call: TRBD2 (5 bases). Germline assignment: CDR1 SNHLY and CDR2 FYNNEI. With 3 bases removed from V and 13 bases from J, the gap between germline ends came to 16 bases. CDR3 size: 13 residues. The full variable domain, its missing parts supplied by reference TRBV2 and TRBJ2-1, is EPEVTQTPSHQVTQMGQEVILRCVPISNHLYFYWYRQILGQKVEFLVSFYNNEISEKSEIFDDQFSVERPDGSNFTLKIRSTKLEDSAMYFCASSEALLGPQFFGPGTRLTVL.

This chain connects TRBV12-5 to TRBJ1-5; TRBD1 is a possible D gene (5 bases). This CDR3 is built from 17 residues. Deletions cut 7 bases from V and 4 bases from J, with 23 bases between. The V gene's germline CDR1 is LGHNT and CDR2 FRNRAP. The CDR3 bases are TGTGCTAGTGCTCTGGGCGGGGGTTCCTTATTGAATCAGCCCCAGCATTTT. This codes for CASALGGGSLLNQPQHF.

Only one count was recorded for this clonotype. The DNA of the CDR3 is TGTGCCAGCAGCGGACAGGGGTCAAGCACAGATACGCAGTATTTT. Its translation: CASSGQGSSTDTQYF. V usage is TRBV12-3 or TRBV12-4 and J usage is TRBJ2-3; TRBD1 aligns across 9 bases. The V and J ends lost 6 bases and 0 bases, in that order; junction bases with no gene match: 4. The CDR3 totals 15 residues.

The chain joins TRBV5-6 to TRBJ2-1; 8 bases align to TRBD2. Trimming removed 7 bases from V and 12 bases from J; junction bases left unmatched: 12. The germline CDR1 and CDR2 sequences are SGHDT and YYEEEE. CDR3 length: 13 residues. The CDR3 region is CASGAGVVLGQFF. The DNA of the CDR3 is TGTGCCAGCGGAGCGGGAGTTGTATTGGGGCAGTTCTTC.

The chain joins TRBV30 to TRBJ2-3; 14 bases map to TRBD2. This CDR3 is built from 19 residues. The germline gives CDR1 GTSNPN, CDR2 SVGIG (reference sequence). The V and J ends lost 5 bases and 6 bases, in that order; junction bases with no gene match: 19. CDR3 region: CAWAPPSGTSGSRSDTQYF. CDR3 nucleotides: TGTGCCTGGGCTCCCCCCTCGGGGACTAGCGGGAGCCGATCCGATACGCAGTATTTT.

This sequence joins TRBV11-1 and TRBJ2-1; D uncertain. This CDR3 contains 12 residues. Trimming left V 7 bases short and J 7 bases short, with 11 bases between. CDR1 and CDR2 from the germline V gene are SGHAT and FQDESV (reference sequence). The DNA of the CDR3 is TGTGCCAGCAATGATGACTTAAATGAGCAGTTCTTC. Translating gives CASNDDLNEQFF.

The genes are TRBV20-1 and TRBJ1-5, with D possibly TRBD1 on 6 matching bases. The CDR3 runs to 15 residues. V lost 8 bases and J 4 bases, leaving 21 bases between the germline ends. Germline V gene data show CDR1 as DFQATT and CDR2 as SNEGSKA (reference sequence). The CDR3 here is CSLKDTGTKNQPQHF. CDR3 coding DNA: TGCAGTTTGAAGGATACCGGGACAAAAAATCAGCCCCAGCATTTT.

In its sample, this clonotype was seen once. The chain carries TRBV28 and TRBJ2-7; D is ambiguous. The V gene's germline CDR1 is MDHEN and CDR2 SYDVKM. This CDR3 comprises 13 residues. V lost 4 bases to trimming and J lost 7 bases, with 14 bases between them. The CDR3: CASSSNVMWEQYF. DNA for the CDR3: TGTGCCAGCAGTTCCAACGTGATGTGGGAGCAGTACTTC.

This chain joins TRBV9 and TRBJ2-7, with 8 bases identical to TRBD2. This CDR3 comprises 16 residues. Trimming took 1 base from V and 3 from J; bases not matched to a gene: 9. CDR1 SGDLS and CDR2 YYNGEE come from the germline V gene. CDR3 DNA: TGTGCCAGCAGCGTAACGGCGGGAGGAATCGACTACGAGCAGTACTTC. Its protein is CASSVTAGGIDYEQYF.

V is TRBV4-1 and J is TRBJ2-3, with 8 bases aligning to TRBD2. The CDR3 has 18 amino acids. Trimming cost V 0 bases and J 0 bases; bases outside gene matches: 8. Germline CDR1 and CDR2: MGHRA and YSYEKL. CDR3 protein: CASSQDFPLAVSTDTQYF. In nucleotides, the CDR3 is TGCGCCAGCAGCCAAGATTTCCCACTAGCGGTTAGCACAGATACGCAGTATTTT.

The rearrangement links TRBV12-5 to TRBJ1-1, with D unclear. Trimming removed 6 bases at V and 0 bases at J, with 14 bases between. There are 15 residues in the CDR3. Germline lookup yields CDR1 LGHNT and CDR2 FRNRAP. The CDR3 spells CASGFFLDLNTEAFF. Written as DNA, the CDR3 is TGTGCTAGTGGGTTCTTCCTGGACCTGAACACTGAAGCTTTCTTT.

This chain uses TRBV19 with TRBJ1-5; D gene ambiguous. The CDR3 is made up of 15 amino acids. Trimming took 3 bases from V and 6 from J, leaving 15 bases between them. From germline, CDR1 is LNHDA and CDR2 SQIVND (reference sequence). CDR3 amino acids: CASSIPLEVGQPQHF. As DNA, the CDR3 is TGTGCCAGTAGTATCCCATTGGAGGTCGGTCAGCCCCAGCATTTT.

The chain is built from TRBV14 and TRBJ1-1; no clear D gene. Germline CDR1 reads SGHDN; CDR2 reads FVKESK. This CDR3 is 13 amino acids long. V was shortened by 3 bases and J by 2 bases, with 7 bases between the two germline ends. The CDR3 sequence is CASSHHLNTEAFF. The CDR3 nucleotides are TGTGCCAGCAGCCACCACTTAAACACTGAAGCTTTCTTT. The whole variable domain, filled in from reference TRBV14 and TRBJ1-1, reads EAGVTQFPSHSVIEKGQTVTLRCDPISGHDNLYWYRRVMGKEIKFLLHFVKESKQDESGMPNNRFLAERTGGTYSTLKVQPAELEDSGVYFCASSHHLNTEAFFGQGTRLTVV.

The chain links TRBV24-1 to TRBJ2-3, with 11 positions matching TRBD2. Per the germline V gene, CDR1 is KGHDR and CDR2 is SFDVKD. This CDR3 has 16 residues. V was pared by 4 bases and J by 6 bases, with 8 bases of the junction left unmatched. This CDR3 reads CATSETSGSAGDTQYF. CDR3 bases: TGTGCCACCAGTGAAACTAGCGGGAGCGCGGGGGATACGCAGTATTTT.

The chain joins TRBV29-1 to TRBJ2-2; D is unresolved. V lost 2 bases, J lost 0 bases, and 4 bases lay in between. Germline V gene sequence: CDR1 SQVTM, CDR2 ANQGSEA. This CDR3 has 13 residues. The CDR3 region has the DNA TGCAGCGTTGAAAGACCGAACACCGGGGAGCTGTTTTTT. Amino acids: CSVERPNTGELFF.

This chain connects TRBV28 to TRBJ2-2; D uncertain. Deletions cut 3 bases from V and 6 bases from J, with 11 bases between. This CDR3 comprises 14 residues. CDR1 MDHEN and CDR2 SYDVKM come from the germline V gene. Here the CDR3 reads CASSFRRSAGELFF. In DNA, the CDR3 is TGTGCCAGCAGTTTCCGGCGCTCTGCCGGGGAGCTGTTTTTT. The whole variable domain, filled in from reference TRBV28 and TRBJ2-2, reads DVKVTQSSRYLVKRTGEKVFLECVQDMDHENMFWYRQDPGLGLRLIYFSYDVKMKEKGDIPEGYSVSREKKERFSLILESASTNQTSMYLCASSFRRSAGELFFGEGSRLTVL.